A single sample is the source of the 18 T cell receptor beta chains below, sequenced in a study of T cell responses to AZD1222 COVID-19 vaccine. The table came from immunoSEQ multiplex PCR; TCRdb's copy has only in-frame clones and leaves some out. Among about 170,000 clones listed, roughly nine tenths were seen once. The sequencing used peripheral blood, collected on day 0 of AZD1222 vaccination. The receptors stem from an adult in good health.

The chain uses TRBV9 and TRBJ1-1, with D perhaps TRBD1 (5 bases). The V gene lost 4 bases and the J gene lost 0 bases, with 7 bases spanning the gap. This CDR3 has 13 residues. Germline-derived CDR1 and CDR2 are SGDLS and YYNGEE. CDR3 nucleotide sequence: TGTGCCAGCAGCAGGGGAATGAACACTGAAGCTTTCTTT. Its translation: CASSRGMNTEAFF.

This clone was detected only a few times. V usage is TRBV5-1 and J usage is TRBJ1-2; 9 bases fit TRBD1. Germline values: CDR1 SGHRS, CDR2 YFSETQ. CDR3 length: 13 residues. V gave up 4 bases and J gave up 8 bases; unmatched junction bases: 6. The CDR3 DNA reads as TGCGCCAGCAGCGCCGGGACAGGGACCGGCTACACCTTC. Translated: CASSAGTGTGYTF.

V is TRBV28 and J is TRBJ2-7; no definite D call. Germline CDR1 is MDHEN and CDR2 is SYDVKM. CDR3 length: 14 amino acids. Trimming shortened V by 6 bases and J by 7 bases, and 19 bases separated the two germline ends. CDR3 loop: CASSPRRASAEQYF. CDR3 DNA: TGTGCCAGCAGCCCCAGGCGTGCAAGTGCGGAGCAGTACTTC.

The rearrangement links TRBV19 to TRBJ2-2; possibly TRBD1 or TRBD2 for D (5 bases each). From germline, CDR1 is LNHDA and CDR2 SQIVND (reference sequence). The CDR3 spans 15 residues. The germline V and J ends were trimmed by 6 bases and 0 bases, with 11 bases remaining between them. CDR3 coding DNA: TGTGCCAGTAGCGCCGGGACGGCGAACACCGGGGAGCTGTTTTTT. As protein: CASSAGTANTGELFF.

This chain joins TRBV2 and TRBJ1-5; TRBD1 might be the D (6 bases). V lost 5 bases and J 2 bases, leaving 13 bases between the germline ends. Per germline, CDR1 SNHLY and CDR2 FYNNEI. The CDR3 loop spans 15 amino acids. The CDR3, as DNA: TGTGCCAGCAGTAAAACAGGGTCGGGCAATCAGCCCCAGCATTTT. Protein sequence: CASSKTGSGNQPQHF.

The rearrangement joins TRBV5-1 to TRBJ2-1; D is perhaps TRBD1 (5 bases). V gave up 1 base and J gave up 0 bases, with 11 bases separating them. The CDR3 loop spans 16 amino acids. From germline, CDR1 is SGHRS and CDR2 YFSETQ. The CDR3, as DNA: TGCGCCAGCAGCTTGCTGGGGCTCACCTCCTACAATGAGCAGTTCTTC. It is translated as CASSLLGLTSYNEQFF. The full variable domain, rest sourced from reference TRBV5-1 and TRBJ2-1, is KAGVTQTPRYLIKTRGQQVTLSCSPISGHRSVSWYQQTPGQGLQFLFEYFSETQRNKGNFPGRFSGRQFSNSRSEMNVSTLELGDSALYLCASSLLGLTSYNEQFFGPGTRLTVL.

The chain has TRBV18 and TRBJ1-4, with D tentatively TRBD1 (6 bases). Looked up from germline, CDR1 is KGHSH and CDR2 is LQKENI. The CDR3 sequence is 15 residues long. V lost 4 bases and J 1 base, leaving 10 bases between the germline ends. In nucleotides, the CDR3 is TGTGCCAGCTCACGACCAGGGGTAACTAATGAAAAACTGTTTTTT. Encoded protein: CASSRPGVTNEKLFF.

The chain links TRBV10-3 to TRBJ2-3; 7 bases are shared with TRBD1. The CDR3 is made up of 13 amino acids. The germline V gene has CDR1 ENHRY and CDR2 SYGVKD. Losses at the gene ends were 10 bases for V and 0 bases for J; bases not matched to a gene: 4. The CDR3 region is CATRDSSTDTQYF. The CDR3 DNA reads TGTGCCACCCGGGACAGTAGCACAGATACGCAGTATTTT.

This clone has just a few counts. This chain joins TRBV24-1 and TRBJ2-3, with 9 bases lining up with TRBD1. Germline lookup yields CDR1 KGHDR and CDR2 SFDVKD. After removal of 5 bases from V and 3 bases from J, the junction contained 8 bases not matched to a gene. The CDR3 sequence is 16 residues long. Written as DNA, the CDR3 is TGTGCCACCAGTGCCAATAACAGGGGGCCGACAGATACGCAGTATTTT. It codes for CATSANNRGPTDTQYF.

This chain links TRBV6-5 with TRBJ1-5; no reliable D call. Trimming removed 6 bases from V and 5 bases from J, with 8 bases in between. The CDR3 loop spans 12 amino acids. Germline loops: CDR1 MNHEY, CDR2 SVGAGI. The CDR3 sequence is CASSLSDQPQHF. Written as DNA, the CDR3 is TGTGCCAGCAGCCTAAGTGATCAGCCCCAGCATTTT.

This chain links TRBV10-3 with TRBJ2-1; D is undetermined. The V end lost 3 bases, the J end lost 3 bases, and 9 bases lay between the germline ends. Per the germline V gene, CDR1 is ENHRY and CDR2 is SYGVKD. The CDR3 contains 14 residues. CDR3: CAISEEDDYNEQFF. CDR3 nucleotides: TGTGCCATCAGTGAAGAAGACGACTACAATGAGCAGTTCTTC.

J is TRBJ1-4 and V is TRBV5-5; D is ambiguous. The CDR3 contains 14 residues. V was pared by 2 bases and J by 4 bases, with 9 bases between. CDR1 is SGHKS, CDR2 YYEKEE, per germline (reference sequence). The CDR3 DNA reads TGTGCCAGCAGCTTTAGACGGAATAATGAAAAACTGTTTTTT. Translated: CASSFRRNNEKLFF.

This sequence joins TRBV11-3 and TRBJ1-5; D is perhaps TRBD1 (6 bases). In germline, CDR1 is SGHNT, CDR2 YENEEA. Trimming pared 2 bases from V and 11 bases from J, leaving 13 bases between. The CDR3 runs to 13 residues. The CDR3 reads CASSLTGSGTQHF. The DNA of the CDR3 is TGTGCCAGCAGCTTAACAGGGAGTGGGACCCAGCATTTT. Complete variable domain (other parts from reference TRBV11-3 and TRBJ1-5): EAGVVQSPRYKIIEKKQPVAFWCNPISGHNTLYWYLQNLGQGPELLIRYENEEAVDDSQLPKDRFSAERLKGVDSTLKIQPAELGDSAVYLCASSLTGSGTQHFGDGTRLSIL.

This clone was detected only a few times. V usage is TRBV4-3 and J usage is TRBJ1-2; no reliable D call. V was clipped by 0 bases and J by 8 bases, with 16 bases between them. Per the germline V gene, CDR1 is LGHNA and CDR2 is YSLEER. This CDR3 comprises 15 residues. The CDR3: CASSQDNSEGWGYTF. In DNA, the CDR3 is TGCGCCAGCAGCCAAGACAACTCGGAGGGTTGGGGCTACACCTTC.

The genes are TRBV7-8 and TRBJ1-6, with 7 bases identical to TRBD1. Germline lookup yields CDR1 SGHVS and CDR2 FQNEAQ. Germline trimming cut 3 bases from V and 7 bases from J; bases unmatched to any gene: 3. The CDR3 has 14 amino acids. In nucleotides, the CDR3 is TGTGCCAGCAGCTTTTTACAGGGGAATTCACCCCTCCACTTT. This sequence encodes CASSFLQGNSPLHF.

This rearrangement joins TRBV10-2 to TRBJ1-3, with D possibly TRBD1 on 5 matching bases. Germline V gene lookup returns CDR1 WSHSY and CDR2 SAAADI. Trimming took off 2 bases at V and 9 bases at J, with 14 bases between the two ends. This CDR3 is built from 14 residues. CDR3 nucleotides: TGCGCCAGCAGTGAGGTGTCCAAGGGGTCCACCATATATTTT. Translating gives CASSEVSKGSTIYF.

The chain is built from TRBV7-8 and TRBJ1-6, with a possible D match to TRBD1 (5 bases). Trimming removed 0 bases at V and 1 base at J, with 19 bases between. Germline lookup yields CDR1 SGHVS and CDR2 FQNEAQ. The length of the CDR3 is 20 residues. The CDR3 DNA reads TGTGCCAGCAGCTTAGCGCGCCGGGGCCCTGAGAGTTCCTATAATTCACCCCTCCACTTT. Translated: CASSLARRGPESSYNSPLHF.

The table lists this clone with a count of one. CDR3 coding DNA: TGTGCCAGCAGTTTGACAGGGCGCGATCAGCCCCAGCATTTT. Its protein is CASSLTGRDQPQHF. This chain links TRBV28 with TRBJ1-5; 7 positions match TRBD1. Germline lookup yields CDR1 MDHEN and CDR2 SYDVKM. J lost 5 bases, V lost 3 bases, and 4 bases had no gene match. This CDR3 contains 14 residues.